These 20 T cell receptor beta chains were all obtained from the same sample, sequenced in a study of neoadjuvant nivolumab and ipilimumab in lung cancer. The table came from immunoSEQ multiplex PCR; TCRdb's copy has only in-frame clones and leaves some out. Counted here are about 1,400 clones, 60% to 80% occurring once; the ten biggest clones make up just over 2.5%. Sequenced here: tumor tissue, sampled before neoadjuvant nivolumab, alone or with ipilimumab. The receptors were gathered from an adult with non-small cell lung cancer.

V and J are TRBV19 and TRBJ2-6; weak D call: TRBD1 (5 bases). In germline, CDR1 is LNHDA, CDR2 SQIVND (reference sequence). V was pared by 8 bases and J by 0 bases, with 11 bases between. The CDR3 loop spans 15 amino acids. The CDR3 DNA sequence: TGTGCCAGTTACCCGCAGGGCTCTGGGGCCAACGTCCTGACTTTC. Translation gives CASYPQGSGANVLTF.

The CDR3 DNA is TGTGCCAGCAGTGAACCTCCGCCCGAGCAGTACTTC. Translating it yields CASSEPPPEQYF. This sequence joins TRBV2 and TRBJ2-7; D gene ambiguous. This CDR3 region has 12 residues. Germline lookup yields CDR1 SNHLY and CDR2 FYNNEI. V was shortened by 2 bases and J by 6 bases, with 8 bases between the two germline ends.

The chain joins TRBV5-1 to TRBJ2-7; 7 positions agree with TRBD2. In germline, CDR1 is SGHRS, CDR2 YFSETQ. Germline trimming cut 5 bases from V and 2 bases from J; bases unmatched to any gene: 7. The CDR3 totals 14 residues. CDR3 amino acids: CASRWEGVTYEQYF. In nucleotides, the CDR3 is TGCGCCAGCAGGTGGGAGGGAGTGACCTACGAGCAGTACTTC. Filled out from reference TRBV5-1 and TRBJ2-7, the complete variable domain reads KAGVTQTPRYLIKTRGQQVTLSCSPISGHRSVSWYQQTPGQGLQFLFEYFSETQRNKGNFPGRFSGRQFSNSRSEMNVSTLELGDSALYLCASRWEGVTYEQYFGPGTRLTVT.

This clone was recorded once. CDR3 region: CASRQGQDYGYTF. Here the CDR3 DNA reads TGTGCCAGCAGACAAGGACAGGACTATGGCTACACCTTC. The chain employs TRBV6-1 and TRBJ1-2; TRBD1 matches at 7 bases. Germline V gene data show CDR1 as MNHNS and CDR2 as SASEGT. Losses at the gene ends were 6 bases for V and 3 bases for J; bases not matched to a gene: 4. The CDR3 contains 13 residues.

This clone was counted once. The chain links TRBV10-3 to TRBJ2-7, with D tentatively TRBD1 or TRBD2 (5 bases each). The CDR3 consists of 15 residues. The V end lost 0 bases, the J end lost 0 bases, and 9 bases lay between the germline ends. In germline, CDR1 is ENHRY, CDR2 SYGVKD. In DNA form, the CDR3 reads TGTGCCATCAGTGAGTCGGCAGGGAGCTCCTACGAGCAGTACTTC. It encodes CAISESAGSSYEQYF.

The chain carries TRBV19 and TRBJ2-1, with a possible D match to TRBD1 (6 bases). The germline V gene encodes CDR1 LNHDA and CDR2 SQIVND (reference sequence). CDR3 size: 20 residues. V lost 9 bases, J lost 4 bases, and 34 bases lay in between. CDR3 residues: CASPPNRDRWTRSVYNEQFF. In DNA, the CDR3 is TGTGCCAGCCCACCAAACAGGGACCGATGGACTCGTTCCGTGTACAATGAGCAGTTCTTC.

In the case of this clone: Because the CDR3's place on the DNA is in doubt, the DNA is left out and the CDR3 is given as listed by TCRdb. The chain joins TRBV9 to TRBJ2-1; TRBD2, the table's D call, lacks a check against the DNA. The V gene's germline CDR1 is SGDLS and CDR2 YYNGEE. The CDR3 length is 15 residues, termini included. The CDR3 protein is CASSVGLGSYNERFF.

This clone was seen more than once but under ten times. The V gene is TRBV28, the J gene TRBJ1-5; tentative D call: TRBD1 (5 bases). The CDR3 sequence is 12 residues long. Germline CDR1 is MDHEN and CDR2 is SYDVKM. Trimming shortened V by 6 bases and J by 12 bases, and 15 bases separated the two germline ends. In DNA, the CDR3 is TGTGCCAGCAGCGAGCCGGGACGGCGCCAGCATTTT. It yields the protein CASSEPGRRQHF. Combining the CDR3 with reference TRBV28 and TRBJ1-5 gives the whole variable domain DVKVTQSSRYLVKRTGEKVFLECVQDMDHENMFWYRQDPGLGLRLIYFSYDVKMKEKGDIPEGYSVSREKKERFSLILESASTNQTSMYLCASSEPGRRQHFGDGTRLSIL.

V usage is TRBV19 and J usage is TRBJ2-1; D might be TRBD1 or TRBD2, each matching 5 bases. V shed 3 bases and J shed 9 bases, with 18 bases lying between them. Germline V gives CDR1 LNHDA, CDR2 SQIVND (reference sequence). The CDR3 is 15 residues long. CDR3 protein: CASSMERLAGSEQFF. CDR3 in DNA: TGTGCCAGTAGTATGGAGCGCCTAGCAGGGTCTGAGCAGTTCTTC.

DNA of the CDR3: TGTGCCAGCAGCTCCGGGACTAGCGGGAGGGGCGGGGAGCTGTTTTTT. It translates to CASSSGTSGRGGELFF. The gene calls are TRBV7-6 and TRBJ2-2; 16 nucleotides line up with TRBD2. Germline loops: CDR1 SGHVS, CDR2 FNYEAQ. V was clipped by 4 bases and J by 7 bases; unmatched bases: 3. The CDR3 is made up of 16 amino acids.

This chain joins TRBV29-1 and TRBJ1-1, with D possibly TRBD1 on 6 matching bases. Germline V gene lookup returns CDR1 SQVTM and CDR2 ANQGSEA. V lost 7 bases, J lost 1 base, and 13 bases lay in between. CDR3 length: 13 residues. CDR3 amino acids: CSGRSQGNTEAFF. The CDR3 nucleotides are TGCAGCGGCCGATCACAGGGGAACACTGAAGCTTTCTTT.

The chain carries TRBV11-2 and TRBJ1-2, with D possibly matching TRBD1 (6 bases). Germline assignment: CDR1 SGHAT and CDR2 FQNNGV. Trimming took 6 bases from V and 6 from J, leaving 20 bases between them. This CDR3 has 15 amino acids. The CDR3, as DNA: TGTGCCAGCAGTTTTAGCCTCCAAGGGGGGCATGGCTACACCTTC. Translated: CASSFSLQGGHGYTF.

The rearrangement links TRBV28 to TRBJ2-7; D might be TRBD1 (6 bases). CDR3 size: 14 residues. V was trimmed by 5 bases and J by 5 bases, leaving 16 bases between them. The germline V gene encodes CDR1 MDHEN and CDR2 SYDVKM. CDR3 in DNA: TGTGCCAGCAGTGGAACAGGGTTCAACAACGAGCAGTACTTC. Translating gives CASSGTGFNNEQYF.

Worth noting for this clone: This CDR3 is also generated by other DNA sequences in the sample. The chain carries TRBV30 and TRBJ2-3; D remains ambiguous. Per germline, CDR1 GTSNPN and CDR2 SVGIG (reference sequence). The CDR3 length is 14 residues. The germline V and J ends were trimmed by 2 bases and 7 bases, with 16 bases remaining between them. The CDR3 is CAWSSGFLSHTQYF. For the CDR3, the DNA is TGTGCCTGGAGTTCTGGGTTCCTGTCCCATACGCAGTATTTT.

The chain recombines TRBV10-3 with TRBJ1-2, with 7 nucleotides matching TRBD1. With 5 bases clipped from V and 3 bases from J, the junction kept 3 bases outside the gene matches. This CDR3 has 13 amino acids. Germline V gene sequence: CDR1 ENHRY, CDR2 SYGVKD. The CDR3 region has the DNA TGTGCCATCAGTAGGGGGCGCGACTATGGCTACACCTTC. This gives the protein CAISRGRDYGYTF.

In DNA, the CDR3 is TGTGCCAGTAGTGTGCACTCTGGACTCGTCTATGGCTACACCTTC. As protein: CASSVHSGLVYGYTF. The J gene is TRBJ1-2, the V gene TRBV19; D ambiguous. CDR1 LNHDA and CDR2 SQIVND come from the germline V gene (reference sequence). CDR3 size: 15 residues. Between the trimmed V and J ends, which lost 5 bases and 4 bases, there was a span of 17 bases.

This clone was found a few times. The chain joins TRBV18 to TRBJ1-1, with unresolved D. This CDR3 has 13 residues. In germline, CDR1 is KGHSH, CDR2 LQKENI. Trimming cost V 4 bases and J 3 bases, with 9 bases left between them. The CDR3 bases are TGTGCCAGCTCACGACTCGAGTACACTGAAGCTTTCTTT. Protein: CASSRLEYTEAFF. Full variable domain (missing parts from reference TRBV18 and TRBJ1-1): NAGVMQNPRHLVRRRGQEARLRCSPMKGHSHVYWYRQLPEEGLKFMVYLQKENIIDESGMPKERFSAEFPKEGPSILRIQQVVRGDSAAYFCASSRLEYTEAFFGQGTRLTVV.

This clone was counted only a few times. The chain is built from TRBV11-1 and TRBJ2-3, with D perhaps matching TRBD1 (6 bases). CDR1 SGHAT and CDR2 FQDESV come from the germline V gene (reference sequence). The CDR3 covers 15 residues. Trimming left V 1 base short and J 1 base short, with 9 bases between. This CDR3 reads CASSLEQGGTDTQYF. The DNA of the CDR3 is TGTGCCAGCAGCTTAGAACAGGGTGGCACAGATACGCAGTATTTT.

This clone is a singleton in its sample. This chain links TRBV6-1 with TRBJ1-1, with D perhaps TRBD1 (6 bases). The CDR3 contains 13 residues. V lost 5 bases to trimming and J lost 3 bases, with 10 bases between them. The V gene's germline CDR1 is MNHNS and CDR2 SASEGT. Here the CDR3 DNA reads TGTGCCAGCAGTAGAGGGGGGGACACTGAAGCTTTCTTT. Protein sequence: CASSRGGDTEAFF.

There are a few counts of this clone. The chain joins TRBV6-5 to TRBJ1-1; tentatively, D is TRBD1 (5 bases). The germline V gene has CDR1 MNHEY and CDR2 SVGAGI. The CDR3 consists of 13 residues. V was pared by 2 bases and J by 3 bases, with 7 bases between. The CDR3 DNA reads TGTGCCAGCAGTTACCAGGGTCACACTGAAGCTTTCTTT. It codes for CASSYQGHTEAFF.